This TCR beta chain was documented in a study of Tregs in tolerant kidney transplant recipients. The CDR3 spans 15 residues. Assay used: immunoSEQ multiplex PCR; TCRdb lists only in-frame clones, some missing. The profile shows about 240,000 clones, 84% of them singletons. The V and J genes are TRBV21-1 and TRBJ2-5; whether TRBD2, the table's D call, matches the DNA was not checked. The assigned J gene may be wrong: the sequence end matches TRBJ2-7 better. TRBV21-1 is a documented pseudogene. This TCR was sampled from a human donor in good health. Input material: CD4+ T cells from blood. DNA for the CDR3: TGTGCCAGCATCCGCAAGACTAGCGGGAGCTACGAGCAGTACTTC. Amino acid sequence: CASIRKTSGSYEQYF.